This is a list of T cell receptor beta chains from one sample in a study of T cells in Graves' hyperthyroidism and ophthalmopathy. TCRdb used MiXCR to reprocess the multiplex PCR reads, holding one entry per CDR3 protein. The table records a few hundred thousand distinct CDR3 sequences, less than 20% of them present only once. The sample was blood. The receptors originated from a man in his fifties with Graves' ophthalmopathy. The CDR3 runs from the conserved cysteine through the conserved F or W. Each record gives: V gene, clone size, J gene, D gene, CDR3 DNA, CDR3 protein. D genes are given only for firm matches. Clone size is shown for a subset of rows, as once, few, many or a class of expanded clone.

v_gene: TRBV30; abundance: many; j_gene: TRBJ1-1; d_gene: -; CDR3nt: TGTGCCTGGAGTCCTCAGATGAACACTGAAGCTTTCTTT; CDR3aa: CAWSPQMNTEAFF
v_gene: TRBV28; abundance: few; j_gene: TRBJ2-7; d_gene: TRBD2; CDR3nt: TGTGCCAGCAGATGGACTAGAGGGGATTACGAGCAGTACTTC; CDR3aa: CASRWTRGDYEQYF
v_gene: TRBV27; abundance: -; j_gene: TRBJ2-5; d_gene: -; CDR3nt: TGTGTCAGCCCGGGACCTGGACAGACCCAGTACTTC; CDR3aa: CVSPGPGQTQYF
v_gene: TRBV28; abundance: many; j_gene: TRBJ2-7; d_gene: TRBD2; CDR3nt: TGTGCCAGCAGTTCCTCAGGGACTAGCGGGAGAGGCGAGCAGTACTTC; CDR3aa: CASSSSGTSGRGEQYF
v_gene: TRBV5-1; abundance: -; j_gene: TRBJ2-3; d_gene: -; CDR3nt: TGCGCCAGCAGCTACTTAACCAGAAACACAGATACGCAGTATTTT; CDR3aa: CASSYLTRNTDTQYF
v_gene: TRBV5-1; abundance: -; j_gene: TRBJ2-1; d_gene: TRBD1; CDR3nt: TGCGCCAGCAGCTTTGATCGGGACAGGGGGCGCGTTGAGCAGTTCTTC; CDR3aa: CASSFDRDRGRVEQFF
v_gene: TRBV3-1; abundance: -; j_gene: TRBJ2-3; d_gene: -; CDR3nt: TGTGCCAGCAGCCAAGTGGTCGGCTCTAGCACAGATACGCAGTATTTT; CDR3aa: CASSQVVGSSTDTQYF
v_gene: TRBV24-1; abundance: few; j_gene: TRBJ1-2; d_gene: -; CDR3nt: TGTGCCACGAGGGACTCCAACTATGGCTACACCTTC; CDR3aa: CATRDSNYGYTF
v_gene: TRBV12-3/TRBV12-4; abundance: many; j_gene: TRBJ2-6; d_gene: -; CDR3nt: TGTGCCAGCAGTTCGTCAGGGCTCAGGGGGGCCAACGTCCTGACTTTC; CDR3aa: CASSSSGLRGANVLTF
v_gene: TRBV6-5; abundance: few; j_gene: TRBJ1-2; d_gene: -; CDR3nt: TGTGCCAGCAGTTACTCAAGGACCTCGGGGGGCTACACCTTC; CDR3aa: CASSYSRTSGGYTF
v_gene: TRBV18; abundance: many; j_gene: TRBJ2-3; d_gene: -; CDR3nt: TGTGCCAGCTCATCTTTCGCGGGATTGGGGACAGATACGCAGTATTTT; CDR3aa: CASSSFAGLGTDTQYF
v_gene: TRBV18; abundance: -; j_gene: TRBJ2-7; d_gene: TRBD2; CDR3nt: TGTGCCAGCTCACCTTTAAGCGGGGGTTTTTCCTACGAGCAGTACTTC; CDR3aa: CASSPLSGGFSYEQYF
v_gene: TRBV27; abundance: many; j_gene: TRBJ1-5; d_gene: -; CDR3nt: TGTGCCAGCAGTTTATCGTGGAATCAGCCCCAGCATTTT; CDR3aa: CASSLSWNQPQHF
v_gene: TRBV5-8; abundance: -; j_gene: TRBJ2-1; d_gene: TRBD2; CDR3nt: TGTGCCAGCAGAGGAGAGGTAGCGGGAGTCAATGAGCAGTTCTTC; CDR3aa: CASRGEVAGVNEQFF
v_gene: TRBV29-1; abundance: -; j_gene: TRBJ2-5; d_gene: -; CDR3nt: TGCAGCGTTGAAAGATCAATGAGTTACCAAGAGACCCAGTACTTC; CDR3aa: CSVERSMSYQETQYF